Following are 2 T cell receptor beta chains from one sample sequenced in a study of blood T cell repertoires in COVID-19. Assay used: immunoSEQ multiplex PCR; TCRdb lists only in-frame clones, some missing. The profile shows about 250,000 clones, roughly four fifths of them singletons. The sample consisted of peripheral blood. Receptors originate from an elderly man with acute or convalescent COVID-19.

The chain combines TRBV5-1 with TRBJ2-7, with unresolved D. CDR1 is SGHRS and CDR2 is YFSETQ in the germline V gene. The V and J ends lost 5 bases and 0 bases respectively, with 9 bases between them. The CDR3 loop spans 13 amino acids. DNA of the CDR3: TGCGCCAGCAGGCCCCTAAGCTCCTACGAGCAGTACTTC. This translates into CASRPLSSYEQYF.

The chain carries TRBV19 and TRBJ1-2; 9 bases are a match to TRBD1. In germline, CDR1 is LNHDA, CDR2 SQIVND (reference sequence). V lost 5 bases and J lost 3; bases outside the gene matches: 7. The CDR3 totals 15 residues. In nucleotides, the CDR3 is TGTGCCAGTAGTCTTACAGGGGGCGTTTACTATGGCTACACCTTC. This translates into CASSLTGGVYYGYTF. The full variable domain, completed using reference TRBV19 and TRBJ1-2, is DGGITQSPKYLFRKEGQNVTLSCEQNLNHDAMYWYRQDPGQGLRLIYYSQIVNDFQKGDIAEGYSVSREKKESFPLTVTSAQKNPTAFYLCASSLTGGVYYGYTFGSGTRLTVV.